This paragraph reports one T cell receptor beta chain. Its specific antigen is unknown. Per-nucleotide qualities are absent, and no much larger clonotype sits a single base away. The record originates from a study of PD-1 blockade in mismatch repair-deficient tumors (dated by TCRdb to about 2017). Study-level background: Between late 2013 and 2016, the trial enrolled approximately 90 consecutive patients with some twelve types of mismatch repair-deficient cancer, all of whom had received prior treatment and were progressing. Deep sequencing of TCR CDR3 regions was used to track tumor-associated T cell clones in peripheral blood of patients responding to PD-1 blockade.

Per the publication, the time point label means: peripheral blood 12 weeks after first pembrolizumab dose. Mismatch repair deficiency was established in every enrolled patient by polymerase chain reaction or immunohistochemistry. A few patients who responded to pembrolizumab therapy underwent TCR sequencing. In the phase II trial, pembrolizumab PD-1 blockade was tested prospectively in advanced mismatch repair-deficient cancers, no matter which tissue of origin the cancers came from. Peripheral blood T cell samples were collected serially, before PD-1 blockade began and at several time points afterward. The timing of each blood sample was reported as weeks after the first dose of pembrolizumab. The germline V gene encodes CDR1 SGHNT and CDR2 YENEEA. The CDR3 sequence holds 15 residues, the cysteine and phenylalanine included. Only the CDR3 part of the read is kept: 45 bases, read in frame from the first base. Trimming accounts for 4 bases at V and 8 bases at J, while the number of junction bases matched to no gene is 10.

The study at large found these results: Tumor-resident clones, often undetectable in blood before treatment, expanded rapidly after pembrolizumab and then contracted, generally before radiologic responses.

The library came from the immunoSEQ multiplex PCR assay. Imported from immuneACCESS, the table was reduced by TCRdb to in-frame sequences with V and J called. These copies leave out some clones; in studies compared against another copy, an unresolved V gene accounts for under half, and the cause of the remainder is not known. For this sample the table gives under 95,000 clones, of which roughly 80% were detected only once. Roughly 2.5% of the sample is held by the ten biggest clonotypes. The source material was peripheral blood, sampled 12 weeks after starting pembrolizumab. The receptor chain draws on TRBV11-3 and TRBJ2-1, with TRBD2 identical over 8 junction bases. The sequence was collected from an adult with mismatch repair-deficient cancer. The CDR3 loop reads CASSYDSGSFYEQFF. In nucleotide form, the sequence is TGTGCCAGCAGCTACGACAGCGGGAGCTTCTATGAGCAGTTCTTC.